This T cell receptor beta chain came from a study of CD4 T cells in relation to SARS-CoV-2 and coronaviruses. Notes on the study in general: Pre-pandemic and post-infection samples never came from the same donor. Around two thirds of donors had memory CD4+ clonotypes crossrecognizing SARS-CoV-2 and common cold coronavirus spike.

The length of the CDR3 is 14 residues. Between the trimmed V and J ends, which lost 1 base and 6 bases, there was a span of 9 bases. Germline V gene data show CDR1 as SGHVS and CDR2 as FQNEAQ. CD4+ T cells from unexposed donors were obtained before the COVID-19 pandemic (2011-2018). CD4+ T cells were isolated from the cells after about 11 days of culture. Testing used SARS-CoV-2 S/N and four cold-coronavirus spikes on unexposed-donor CD4+ T cells, cells permitting. Using immunoSEQ multiplex PCR, the repertoire was profiled, and TCRdb retains in-frame clones only, with some absent. The repertoire holds approximately 20,000 clones, just over 75% seen once, with roughly 25% in the top ten. As regards this clone: Antigen: not known.

The source is a human donor in good health. Source material: CD4+ T cells from PBMCs, cultured in vitro. This chain connects TRBV7-8 to TRBJ2-2; D is undetermined. The CDR3 sequence is CASSLGYRSGELFF. The CDR3 nucleotides are TGTGCCAGCAGCTTAGGGTACAGATCCGGGGAGCTGTTTTTT.